The sequence of this T cell receptor beta chain was determined in a study of blood T cell repertoires in COVID-19. Libraries were prepared by immunoSEQ multiplex PCR; TCRdb keeps only in-frame clonotypes and omits some of them. The repertoire holds 300,000 to 350,000 clones, with roughly 90% as singletons. Germline CDR1 reads MNHEY; CDR2 reads SVGAGI. The V end lost 3 bases, the J end lost 12 bases, and 17 bases lay between the germline ends. The CDR3 has 13 amino acids. Source material: PBMCs or T cells enriched from blood (not recorded which). The chain carries TRBV6-5 and TRBJ1-2; D may be TRBD1 (6 bases). This TCR came from a woman younger than 45 who had been exposed to COVID-19. In nucleotides, the CDR3 is TGTGCCAGCAGTTATGGGCGGGGGCGCGAGGACACCTTC. Translating it yields CASSYGRGREDTF.